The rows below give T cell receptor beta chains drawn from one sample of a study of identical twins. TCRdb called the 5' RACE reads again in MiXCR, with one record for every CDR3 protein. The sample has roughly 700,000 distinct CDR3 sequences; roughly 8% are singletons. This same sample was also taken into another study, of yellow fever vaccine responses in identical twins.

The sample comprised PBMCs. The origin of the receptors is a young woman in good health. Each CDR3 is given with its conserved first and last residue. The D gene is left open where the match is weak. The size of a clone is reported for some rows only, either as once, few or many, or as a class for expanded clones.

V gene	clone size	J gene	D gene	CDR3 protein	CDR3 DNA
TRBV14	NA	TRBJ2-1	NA	CASSQDWLEQQFF	TGTGCCAGCAGCCAAGATTGGTTAGAGCAACAGTTCTTC
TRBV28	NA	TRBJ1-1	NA	CASSPPPGVGTEAFF	TGTGCCAGCAGTCCACCCCCAGGGGTGGGCACTGAAGCTTTCTTT
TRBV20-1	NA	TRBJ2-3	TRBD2	CSARGLLPGLAPTDTQYF	TGCAGTGCTAGAGGCCTCCTTCCTGGACTAGCTCCCACAGATACGCAGTATTTT
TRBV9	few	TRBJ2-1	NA	CASSVALRGNDEQFF	TGTGCCAGCAGCGTCGCTCTCCGGGGAAACGATGAGCAGTTCTTC
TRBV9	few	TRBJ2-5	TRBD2	CASSEGLAGVQETQYF	TGTGCCAGCAGCGAGGGACTAGCGGGAGTCCAAGAGACCCAGTACTTC
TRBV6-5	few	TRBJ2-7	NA	CASSYGEWSYEQYF	TGTGCCAGCAGTTACGGGGAGTGGTCCTACGAGCAGTACTTC
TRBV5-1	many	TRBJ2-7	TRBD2	CASSVGRGVYEQYF	TGCGCCAGCAGCGTGGGGAGGGGAGTCTACGAGCAGTACTTC
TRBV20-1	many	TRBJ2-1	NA	CSASWGGKGNEQFF	TGCAGTGCATCCTGGGGAGGTAAAGGGAATGAGCAGTTCTTC
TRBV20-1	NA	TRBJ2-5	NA	CSARGFETQYF	TGCAGTGCCAGAGGGTTTGAGACCCAGTACTTC
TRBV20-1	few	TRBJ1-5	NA	CSAHHLGGAFGLLNQPQHF	TGCAGTGCTCATCACTTGGGTGGGGCCTTTGGCCTCCTTAATCAGCCCCAGCATTTT
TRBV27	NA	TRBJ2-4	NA	CASRERSRDIQYF	TGTGCCAGCAGGGAACGGAGCCGTGACATTCAGTACTTC
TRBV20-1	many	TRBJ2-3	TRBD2	CSATQPGLAGLHTDTQYF	TGCAGTGCTACCCAACCGGGACTAGCGGGATTGCACACAGATACGCAGTATTTT
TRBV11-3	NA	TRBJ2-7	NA	CASSSRKTGSYEQYF	TGTGCCAGCAGCTCCAGAAAGACAGGCTCCTACGAGCAGTACTTC
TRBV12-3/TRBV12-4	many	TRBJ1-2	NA	CASSLGSFLGRGGYTF	TGTGCCAGCAGTTTAGGTAGTTTCCTCGGACGGGGAGGCTACACCTTC
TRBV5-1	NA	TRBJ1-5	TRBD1	CASSPLGTGSQPQHF	TGCGCCAGCAGCCCACTGGGGACAGGAAGCCAGCCCCAGCATTTT
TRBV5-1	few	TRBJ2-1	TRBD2	CASSRTSGEGGEQFF	TGCGCCAGCAGCCGGACTAGCGGGGAAGGTGGTGAGCAGTTCTTC
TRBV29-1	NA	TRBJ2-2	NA	CSVDNRAGELFF	TGCAGCGTTGATAACAGGGCCGGGGAGCTGTTTTTT
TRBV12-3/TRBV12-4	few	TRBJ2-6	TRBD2	CASNNWEGRSGANVLTF	TGTGCCAGCAATAATTGGGAGGGGCGTTCTGGGGCCAACGTCCTGACTTTC
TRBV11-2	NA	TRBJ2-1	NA	CASSLGALGNNEQFF	TGTGCCAGCAGCTTAGGGGCCCTTGGTAACAATGAGCAGTTCTTC
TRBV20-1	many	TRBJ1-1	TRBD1	CSAFRQGLNTEAFF	TGCAGTGCTTTTCGACAGGGGCTGAACACTGAAGCTTTCTTT
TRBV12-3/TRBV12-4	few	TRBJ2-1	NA	CASSLALNNEQFF	TGTGCCAGCAGTTTGGCACTTAACAATGAGCAGTTCTTC
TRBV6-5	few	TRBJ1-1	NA	CASTLLGASEAFF	TGTGCCAGCACCTTACTCGGGGCGAGTGAAGCTTTCTTT
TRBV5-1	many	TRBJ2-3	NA	CASSLTVPTDTQYF	TGCGCCAGCAGCTTAACAGTTCCCACAGATACGCAGTATTTT
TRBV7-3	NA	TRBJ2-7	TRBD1	CASSLGPTGASYEQYF	TGTGCCAGCAGCCTCGGTCCGACAGGGGCGAGCTACGAGCAGTACTTC
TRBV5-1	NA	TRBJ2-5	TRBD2	CASSPADGGADEETQYF	TGCGCCAGCAGCCCAGCTGACGGGGGGGCTGATGAGGAGACCCAGTACTTC
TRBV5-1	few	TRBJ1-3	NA	CASSDRDFRNTIYF	TGCGCCAGCAGCGACCGGGACTTTAGGAACACCATATATTTT
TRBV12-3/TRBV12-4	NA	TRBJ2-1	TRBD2	CASSVSGGSSYNEQFF	TGTGCCAGCAGTGTTAGCGGGGGGAGCTCCTACAATGAGCAGTTCTTC
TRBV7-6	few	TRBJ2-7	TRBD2	CASSLLAGGLSYEQYF	TGTGCCAGCAGCTTACTAGCGGGGGGCCTCTCCTACGAGCAGTACTTC
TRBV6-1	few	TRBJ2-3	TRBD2	CASSQWRGFTDTQYF	TGTGCCAGCAGCCAGTGGCGGGGGTTCACAGATACGCAGTATTTT
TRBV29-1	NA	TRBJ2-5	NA	CSVEDLLPFLTQYF	TGCAGCGTTGAAGATCTACTCCCGTTTCTGACCCAGTACTTC
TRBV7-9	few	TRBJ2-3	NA	CASSSTAGRTDTQYF	TGTGCCAGCAGCTCCACCGCGGGGAGGACAGATACGCAGTATTTT
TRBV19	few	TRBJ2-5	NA	CASSIRGREETQYF	TGTGCCAGTAGTATCAGGGGCCGGGAAGAGACCCAGTACTTC
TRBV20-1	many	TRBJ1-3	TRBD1	CSARDSGGNTIYF	TGCAGTGCCCGGGACAGTGGGGGAAACACCATATATTTT
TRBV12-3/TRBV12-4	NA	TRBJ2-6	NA	CASSLQLGVPGANVLTF	TGTGCCAGCAGTTTACAGTTGGGGGTACCTGGGGCCAACGTCCTGACTTTC
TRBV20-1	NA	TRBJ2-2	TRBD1	CSASPGTGNTGELFF	TGCAGTGCTAGTCCCGGGACAGGGAACACCGGGGAGCTGTTTTTT
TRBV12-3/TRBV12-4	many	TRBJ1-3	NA	CASSTAAISGNTIYF	TGTGCCAGCAGTACAGCAGCAATCTCTGGAAACACCATATATTTT
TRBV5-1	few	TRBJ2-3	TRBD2	CASSPGGSRTDTQYF	TGCGCCAGCAGCCCGGGCGGGAGCCGAACAGATACGCAGTATTTT
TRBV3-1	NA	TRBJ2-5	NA	CASSQPRGGRAETQYF	TGTGCCAGCAGCCAACCTAGGGGGGGCCGGGCGGAGACCCAGTACTTC
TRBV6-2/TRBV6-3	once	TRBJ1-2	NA	CASNIPDYGYTF	TGTGCCAGCAACATCCCAGACTATGGCTACACCTTC
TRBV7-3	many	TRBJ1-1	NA	CASSLKSGRENTEAFF	TGTGCCAGCAGCTTAAAGTCTGGCAGGGAGAACACTGAAGCTTTCTTT
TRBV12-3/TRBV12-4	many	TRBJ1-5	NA	CASSPTGLGNQPQHF	TGTGCCAGCAGCCCAACAGGGTTGGGCAATCAGCCCCAGCATTTT
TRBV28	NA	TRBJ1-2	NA	CASSFGIWDGYTF	TGTGCCAGCAGTTTTGGGATCTGGGATGGCTACACCTTC
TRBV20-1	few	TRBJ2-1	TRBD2	CSAKPLALAGGRNEQFF	TGCAGTGCTAAACCCCTTGCCTTAGCGGGAGGACGGAATGAGCAGTTCTTC